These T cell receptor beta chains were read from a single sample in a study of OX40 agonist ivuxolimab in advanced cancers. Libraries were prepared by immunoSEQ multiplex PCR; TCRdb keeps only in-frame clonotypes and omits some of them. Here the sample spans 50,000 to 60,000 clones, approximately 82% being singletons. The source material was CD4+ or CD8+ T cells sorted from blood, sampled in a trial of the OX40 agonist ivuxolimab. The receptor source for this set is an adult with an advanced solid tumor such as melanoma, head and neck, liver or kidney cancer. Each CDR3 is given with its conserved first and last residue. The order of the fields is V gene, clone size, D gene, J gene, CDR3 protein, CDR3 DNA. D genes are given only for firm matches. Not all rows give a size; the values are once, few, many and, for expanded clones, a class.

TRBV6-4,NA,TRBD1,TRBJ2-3,CASSEQGETDTQYF,TGTGCCAGCAGTGAACAGGGGGAGACAGATACGCAGTATTTT
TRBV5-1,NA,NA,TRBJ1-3,CASSLGRISGNTIYF,TGCGCCAGCAGCTTGGGCAGGATCTCTGGAAACACCATATATTTT
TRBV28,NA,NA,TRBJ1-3,CASSPPGAGNTIYF,TGTGCCAGCAGTCCCCCGGGGGCTGGAAACACCATATATTTT
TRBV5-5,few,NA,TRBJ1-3,CASSSQRGLGNTIYF,TGTGCCAGCAGCTCCCAGCGGGGGCTTGGAAACACCATATATTTT
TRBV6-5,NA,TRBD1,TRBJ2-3,CARARDRVPDTQYF,TGTGCCAGGGCCCGGGACAGGGTCCCAGATACGCAGTATTTT
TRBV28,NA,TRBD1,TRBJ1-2,CASSPGTGRIGYTF,TGTGCCAGCAGTCCCGGGACAGGCCGAATAGGCTACACCTTC
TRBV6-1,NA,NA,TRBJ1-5,CASSVQGVGGGQPQHF,TGTGCCAGCAGTGTCCAGGGAGTAGGAGGGGGGCAGCCCCAGCATTTT
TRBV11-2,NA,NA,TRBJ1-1,CASSLRTHGDWAFF,TGTGCCAGCAGCTTACGAACGCACGGGGATTGGGCTTTCTTT
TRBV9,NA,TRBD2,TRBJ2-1,CASSVGSGRGGEQFF,TGTGCCAGCAGCGTAGGCTCGGGGCGGGGAGGGGAGCAGTTCTTC
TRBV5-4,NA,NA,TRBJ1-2,CASSYWGGNYGYTF,TGTGCCAGCAGCTATTGGGGAGGGAACTATGGCTACACCTTC
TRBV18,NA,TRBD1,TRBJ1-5,CASSPRGRRANQPQHF,TGTGCCAGCTCACCGAGGGGGCGCAGGGCCAATCAGCCCCAGCATTTT
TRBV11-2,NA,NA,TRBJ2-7,CASSLDWGSDEQYF,TGTGCCAGCAGCTTAGATTGGGGGTCGGACGAGCAGTACTTC
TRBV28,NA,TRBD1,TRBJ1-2,CASSVGQGTIYGYTF,TGTGCCAGCAGTGTGGGACAGGGAACGATATATGGCTACACCTTC
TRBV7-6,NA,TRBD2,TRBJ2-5,CASSPPPERGETQYF,TGTGCCAGCAGCCCACCACCGGAGCGGGGAGAGACCCAGTACTTC
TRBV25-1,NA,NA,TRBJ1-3,CASSEFEGNTIYF,TGTGCCAGCAGTGAATTCGAGGGGAACACCATATATTTT
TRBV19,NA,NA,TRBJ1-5,CASHPGLQASNQPQHF,TGTGCCAGTCACCCCGGACTCCAGGCTAGCAATCAGCCCCAGCATTTT
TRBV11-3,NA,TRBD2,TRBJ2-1,CASSFSGTANEQFF,TGTGCCAGCAGCTTTAGCGGGACGGCCAATGAGCAGTTCTTC
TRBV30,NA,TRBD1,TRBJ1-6,CAGGQGYNSPLHF,TGTGCCGGGGGACAGGGCTATAATTCACCCCTCCACTTT
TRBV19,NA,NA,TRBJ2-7,CASSIQGTYEQYF,TGTGCCAGTAGTATACAGGGCACCTACGAGCAGTACTTC
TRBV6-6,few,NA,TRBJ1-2,CASSPSPGGYTF,TGTGCCAGCAGTCCCTCCCCAGGTGGCTACACCTTC
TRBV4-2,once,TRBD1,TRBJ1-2,CASSLNRGYGYTF,TGTGCCAGCAGCCTTAACAGGGGATATGGCTACACCTTC
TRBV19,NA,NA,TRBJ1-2,CASSPTDRYGYTF,TGTGCCAGTAGTCCGACAGACCGCTATGGCTACACCTTC
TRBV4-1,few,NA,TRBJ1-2,CASSQVSRGSYGYTF,TGCGCCAGCAGCCAAGTTTCACGGGGGTCCTATGGCTACACCTTC
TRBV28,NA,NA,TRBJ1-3,CASSSLTGYSGNTIYF,TGTGCCAGCAGTTCCTTAACAGGGTACTCTGGAAACACCATATATTTT
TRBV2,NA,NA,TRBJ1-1,CASSEEARPTEAFF,TGTGCCAGCAGTGAAGAGGCCAGGCCTACTGAAGCTTTCTTT
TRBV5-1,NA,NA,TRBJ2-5,CASSLGSLQETQYF,TGCGCCAGCAGCTTAGGGAGCCTCCAAGAGACCCAGTACTTC
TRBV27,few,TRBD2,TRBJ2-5,CASREVAGGKETQYF,TGTGCCAGCAGGGAAGTAGCGGGAGGAAAAGAGACCCAGTACTTC
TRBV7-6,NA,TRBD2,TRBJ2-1,CASSPVRTSGGLSSYNEQFF,TGTGCCAGCAGCCCTGTTAGGACTAGCGGGGGCCTAAGCTCCTACAATGAGCAGTTCTTC
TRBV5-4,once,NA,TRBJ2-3,CASSLDRGDPRTDTQYF,TGTGCCAGCAGCTTGGACCGAGGGGACCCCCGGACAGATACGCAGTATTTT
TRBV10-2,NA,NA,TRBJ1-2,CASTRAPNYGYTF,TGCGCCAGCACTAGGGCCCCTAACTATGGCTACACCTTC
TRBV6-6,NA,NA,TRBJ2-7,CASNMGRGRAYEQYF,TGTGCCAGCAATATGGGGCGTGGTAGGGCCTACGAGCAGTACTTC
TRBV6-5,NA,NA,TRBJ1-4,CASSYSHRVDEKLFF,TGTGCCAGCAGTTACTCTCACAGGGTAGATGAAAAACTGTTTTTT
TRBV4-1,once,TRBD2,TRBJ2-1,CASSPARLAGDEQFF,TGCGCCAGCAGCCCAGCGAGACTAGCGGGAGATGAGCAGTTCTTC
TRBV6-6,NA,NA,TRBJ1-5,CASRMHQNQPQHF,TGTGCCAGCAGAATGCATCAGAATCAGCCCCAGCATTTT
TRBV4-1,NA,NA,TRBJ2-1,CASSQEEGDREQFF,TGCGCCAGCAGCCAAGAGGAGGGAGATCGTGAGCAGTTCTTC
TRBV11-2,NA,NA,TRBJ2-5,CASSLVIQETQYF,TGTGCCAGCAGCTTAGTAATTCAAGAGACCCAGTACTTC
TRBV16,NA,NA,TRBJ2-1,CASSQERDWPGDEQFF,TGTGCCAGCAGCCAAGAACGGGACTGGCCCGGTGATGAGCAGTTCTTC
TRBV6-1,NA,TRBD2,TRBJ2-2,CASSEVAGANTGELFF,TGTGCCAGCAGTGAGGTGGCGGGGGCGAACACCGGGGAGCTGTTTTTT
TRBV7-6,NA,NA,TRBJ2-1,CASSLALSVPGEQFF,TGTGCCAGCAGCTTAGCGTTATCCGTGCCGGGTGAGCAGTTCTTC
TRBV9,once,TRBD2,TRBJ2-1,CASSVAGLATSSYNEQFF,TGTGCCAGCAGCGTAGCCGGACTAGCGACGAGCTCCTACAATGAGCAGTTCTTC
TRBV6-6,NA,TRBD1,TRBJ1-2,CASSYSTGSGYTF,TGTGCCAGCAGTTACTCGACAGGGAGCGGCTACACCTTC
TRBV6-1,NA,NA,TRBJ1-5,CASTSDRTSGQPQHF,TGTGCCAGCACCTCGGACAGAACCTCGGGTCAGCCCCAGCATTTT
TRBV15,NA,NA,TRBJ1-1,CATSPRSGATEAFF,TGTGCCACCAGCCCCAGGTCAGGGGCCACTGAAGCTTTCTTT
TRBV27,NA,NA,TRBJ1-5,CASSLAAYSNQPQHF,TGTGCCAGCAGTTTGGCGGCTTATAGCAATCAGCCCCAGCATTTT
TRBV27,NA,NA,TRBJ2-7,CASSLTASYEQYF,TGTGCCAGCAGTTTGACAGCCTCCTACGAGCAGTACTTC
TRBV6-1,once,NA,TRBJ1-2,CASASPPVGQYGYTF,TGTGCCAGCGCTTCCCCCCCCGTGGGGCAATATGGCTACACCTTC
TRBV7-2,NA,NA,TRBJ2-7,CASSRDMGRDEQYF,TGTGCCAGCAGCCGAGACATGGGCAGAGACGAGCAGTACTTC
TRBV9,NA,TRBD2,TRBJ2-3,CASSGGLAGGTSTDTQYF,TGTGCCAGCAGCGGCGGACTAGCGGGGGGCACTAGCACAGATACGCAGTATTTT
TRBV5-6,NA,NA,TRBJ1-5,CASSFSQNNQPQHF,TGTGCCAGCAGCTTTTCACAAAACAATCAGCCCCAGCATTTT
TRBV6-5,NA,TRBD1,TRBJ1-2,CASRSTGGEGYGYTF,TGTGCCAGCAGATCGACAGGGGGCGAAGGGTATGGCTACACCTTC
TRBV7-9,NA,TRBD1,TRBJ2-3,CASSLTGPGDTQYF,TGTGCCAGCAGCCTGACAGGGCCGGGGGATACGCAGTATTTT